The following is a T cell receptor beta chain sequence with its context. Its matching antigen is unknown. The data were taken from a study of OX40 agonist ivuxolimab in advanced cancers. Study results and limitations: Also showing low normalized T-cell clonal expansion were some of the nonresponders.

Using immunoSEQ multiplex PCR, the repertoire was profiled, and TCRdb retains in-frame clones only, with some absent. The table has 90,000 to 150,000 clones, approximately 92% seen once; the top ten hold approximately 0.51%. V was pared by 0 bases and J by 4 bases, with 15 bases between. The length of the CDR3 is 16 residues. Germline CDR1 is LGHNA and CDR2 is YNFKEQ. This material consisted of CD4+ or CD8+ T cells sorted from blood, taken in a trial of the OX40 agonist ivuxolimab. The rearrangement joins TRBV4-2 to TRBJ1-2, with unresolved D. The TCR comes from an adult with an advanced solid tumor such as melanoma, head and neck, liver or kidney cancer. The CDR3 protein is CASSQDQGSGSYGYTF. As DNA, the CDR3 is TGTGCCAGCAGCCAAGATCAAGGGTCGGGCAGCTATGGCTACACCTTC.